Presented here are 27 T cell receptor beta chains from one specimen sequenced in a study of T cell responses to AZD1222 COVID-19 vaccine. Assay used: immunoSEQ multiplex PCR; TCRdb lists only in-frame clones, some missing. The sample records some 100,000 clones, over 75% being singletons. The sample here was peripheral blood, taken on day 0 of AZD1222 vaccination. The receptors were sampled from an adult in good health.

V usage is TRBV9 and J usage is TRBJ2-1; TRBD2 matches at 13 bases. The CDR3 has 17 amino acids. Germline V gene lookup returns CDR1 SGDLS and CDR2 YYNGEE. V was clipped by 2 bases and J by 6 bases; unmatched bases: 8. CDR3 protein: CASSVYPGLAGINEQFF. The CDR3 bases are TGTGCCAGCAGCGTTTATCCGGGACTAGCGGGGATCAATGAGCAGTTCTTC.

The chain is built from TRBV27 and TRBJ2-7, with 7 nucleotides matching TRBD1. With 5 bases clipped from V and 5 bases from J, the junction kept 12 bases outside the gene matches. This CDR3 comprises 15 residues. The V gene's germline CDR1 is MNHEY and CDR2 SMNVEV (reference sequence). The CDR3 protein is CASSRTTGSFDEQYF. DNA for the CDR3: TGTGCCAGCAGTCGTACGACAGGGTCTTTCGACGAGCAGTACTTC.

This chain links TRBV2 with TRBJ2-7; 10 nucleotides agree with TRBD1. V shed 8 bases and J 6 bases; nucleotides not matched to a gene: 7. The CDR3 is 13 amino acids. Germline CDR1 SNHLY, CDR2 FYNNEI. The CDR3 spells CASGRTGGIEQYF. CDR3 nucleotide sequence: TGTGCCAGCGGCAGGACAGGGGGTATCGAGCAGTACTTC.

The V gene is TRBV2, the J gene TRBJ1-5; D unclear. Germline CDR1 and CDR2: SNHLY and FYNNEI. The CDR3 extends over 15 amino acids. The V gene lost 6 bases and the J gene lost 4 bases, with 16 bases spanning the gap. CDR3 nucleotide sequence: TGTGCCAGCAGACGGGAGCCTCGGGGTAATCAGCCCCAGCATTTT. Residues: CASRREPRGNQPQHF.

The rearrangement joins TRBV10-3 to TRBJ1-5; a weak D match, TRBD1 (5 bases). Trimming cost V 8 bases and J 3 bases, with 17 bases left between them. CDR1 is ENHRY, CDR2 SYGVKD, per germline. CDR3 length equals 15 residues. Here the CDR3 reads CAISGSRDLNQPQHF. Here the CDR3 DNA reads TGTGCCATCTCAGGATCAAGGGACCTCAATCAGCCCCAGCATTTT.

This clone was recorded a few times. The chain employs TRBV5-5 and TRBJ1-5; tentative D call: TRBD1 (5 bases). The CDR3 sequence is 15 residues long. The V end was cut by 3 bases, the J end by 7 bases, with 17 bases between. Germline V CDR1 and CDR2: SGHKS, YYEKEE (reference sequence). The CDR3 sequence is CASSSYGTPGQPQHF. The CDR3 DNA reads TGTGCCAGCAGCTCCTACGGGACTCCGGGACAGCCCCAGCATTTT. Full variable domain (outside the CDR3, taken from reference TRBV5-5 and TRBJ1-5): DAGVTQSPTHLIKTRGQQVTLRCSPISGHKSVSWYQQVLGQGPQFIFQYYEKEERGRGNFPDRFSARQFPNYSSELNVNALLLGDSALYLCASSSYGTPGQPQHFGDGTRLSIL.

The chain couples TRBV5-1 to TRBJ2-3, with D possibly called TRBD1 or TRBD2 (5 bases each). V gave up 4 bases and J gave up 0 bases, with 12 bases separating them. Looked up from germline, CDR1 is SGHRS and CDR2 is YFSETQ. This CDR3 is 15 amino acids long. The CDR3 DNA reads TGCGCCAGCAGCCTCCGGGACGGCAGCACAGATACGCAGTATTTT. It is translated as CASSLRDGSTDTQYF.

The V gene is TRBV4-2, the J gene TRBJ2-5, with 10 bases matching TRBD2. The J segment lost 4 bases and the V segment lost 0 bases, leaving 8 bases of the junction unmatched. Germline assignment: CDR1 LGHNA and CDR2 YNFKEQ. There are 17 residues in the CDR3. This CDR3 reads CASSQDKRGGLGETQYF. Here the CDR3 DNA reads TGTGCCAGCAGCCAAGATAAGCGGGGGGGCCTCGGAGAGACCCAGTACTTC.

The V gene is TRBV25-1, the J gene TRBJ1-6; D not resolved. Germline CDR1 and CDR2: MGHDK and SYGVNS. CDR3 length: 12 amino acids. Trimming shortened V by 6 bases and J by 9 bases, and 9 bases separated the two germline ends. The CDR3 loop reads CASRDGGSPLHF. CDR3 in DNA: TGTGCCAGCAGGGACGGAGGTTCACCCCTCCACTTT.

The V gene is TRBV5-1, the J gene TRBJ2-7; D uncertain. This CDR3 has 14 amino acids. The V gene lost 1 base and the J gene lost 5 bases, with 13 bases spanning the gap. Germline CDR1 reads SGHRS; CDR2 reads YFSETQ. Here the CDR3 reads CASSLSSQWDEQYF. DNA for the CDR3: TGCGCCAGCAGCTTGAGCTCTCAGTGGGACGAGCAGTACTTC.

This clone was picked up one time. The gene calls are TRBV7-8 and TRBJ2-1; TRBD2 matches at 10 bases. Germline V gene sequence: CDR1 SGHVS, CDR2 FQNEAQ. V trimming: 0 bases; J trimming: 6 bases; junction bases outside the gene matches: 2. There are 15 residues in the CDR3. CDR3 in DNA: TGTGCCAGCAGCTTAGCAGCGGGGGGGATCAATGAGCAGTTCTTC. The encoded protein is CASSLAAGGINEQFF.

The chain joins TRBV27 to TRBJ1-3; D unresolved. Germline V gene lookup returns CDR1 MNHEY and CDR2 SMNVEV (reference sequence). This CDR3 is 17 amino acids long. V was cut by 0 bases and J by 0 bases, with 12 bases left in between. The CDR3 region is CASSLSTHGLSGNTIYF. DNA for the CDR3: TGTGCCAGCAGTTTATCGACCCACGGCCTCTCTGGAAACACCATATATTTT.

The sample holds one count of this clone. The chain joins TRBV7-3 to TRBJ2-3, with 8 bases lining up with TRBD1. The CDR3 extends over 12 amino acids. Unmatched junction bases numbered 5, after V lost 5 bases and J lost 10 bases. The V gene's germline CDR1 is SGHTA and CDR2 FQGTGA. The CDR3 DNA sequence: TGTGCCAGCAGCCCAGACAGGGGAGCGCAGTATTTT. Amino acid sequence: CASSPDRGAQYF.

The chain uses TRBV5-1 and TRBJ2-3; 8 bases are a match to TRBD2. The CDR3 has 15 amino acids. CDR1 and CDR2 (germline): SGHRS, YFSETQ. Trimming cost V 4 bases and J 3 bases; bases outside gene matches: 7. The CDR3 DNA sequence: TGCGCCAGCAGCGCCGGGACTAGTTCTACAGATACGCAGTATTTT. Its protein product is CASSAGTSSTDTQYF.

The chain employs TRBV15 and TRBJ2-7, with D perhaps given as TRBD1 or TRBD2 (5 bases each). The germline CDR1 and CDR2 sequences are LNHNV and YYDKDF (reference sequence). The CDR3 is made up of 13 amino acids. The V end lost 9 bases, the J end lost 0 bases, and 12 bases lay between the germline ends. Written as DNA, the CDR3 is TGTGCCACGGGGGACGGAAGCTCCTACGAGCAGTACTTC. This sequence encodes CATGDGSSYEQYF.

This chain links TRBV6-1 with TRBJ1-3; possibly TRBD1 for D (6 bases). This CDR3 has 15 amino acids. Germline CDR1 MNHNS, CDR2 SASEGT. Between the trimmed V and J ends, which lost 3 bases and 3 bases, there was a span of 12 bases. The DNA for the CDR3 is TGTGCCAGCAGTGATAATGGGGGCGGTGGAAACACCATATATTTT. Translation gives CASSDNGGGGNTIYF.

CDR3 residues: CASSYGGTANTGELFF. The DNA for the CDR3 is TGCGCCAGCAGCTACGGCGGGACCGCGAACACCGGGGAGCTGTTTTTT. The gene calls are TRBV5-1 and TRBJ2-2; D may be TRBD2 (6 bases). This CDR3 has 16 residues. The V and J ends lost 3 bases and 0 bases respectively, with 12 bases between them. CDR1 is SGHRS and CDR2 is YFSETQ in the germline V gene.

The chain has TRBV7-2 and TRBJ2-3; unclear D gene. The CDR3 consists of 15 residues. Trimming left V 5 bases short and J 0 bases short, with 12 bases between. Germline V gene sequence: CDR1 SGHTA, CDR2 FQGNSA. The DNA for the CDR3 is TGTGCCAGCAGCCCCGGGCAGGCTAGCACAGATACGCAGTATTTT. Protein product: CASSPGQASTDTQYF.

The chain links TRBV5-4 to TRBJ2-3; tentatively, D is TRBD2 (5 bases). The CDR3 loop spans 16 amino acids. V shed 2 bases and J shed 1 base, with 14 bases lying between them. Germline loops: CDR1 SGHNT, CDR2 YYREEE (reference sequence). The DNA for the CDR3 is TGTGCCAGCAGCTTTCCCCCTGGGAGTGGCACAGATACGCAGTATTTT. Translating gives CASSFPPGSGTDTQYF.

The CDR3 DNA reads TGCAGTGCTAGTCTGGCGGGGGCGACTCGTACGCAGTATTTT. It translates to CSASLAGATRTQYF. V is TRBV20-1 and J is TRBJ2-3, with D tentatively TRBD2 (7 bases). Looked up from germline, CDR1 is DFQATT and CDR2 is SNEGSKA (reference sequence). Trimming stripped 3 bases from V and 8 bases from J, with 18 bases between. The length of the CDR3 is 14 residues.

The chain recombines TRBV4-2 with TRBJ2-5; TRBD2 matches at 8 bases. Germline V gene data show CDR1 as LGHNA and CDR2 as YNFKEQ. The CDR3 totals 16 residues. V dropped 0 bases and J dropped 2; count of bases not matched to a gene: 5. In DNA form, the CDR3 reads TGTGCCAGCAGCCAAGATGTACTAGCGGAGCAAGAGACCCAGTACTTC. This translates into CASSQDVLAEQETQYF.

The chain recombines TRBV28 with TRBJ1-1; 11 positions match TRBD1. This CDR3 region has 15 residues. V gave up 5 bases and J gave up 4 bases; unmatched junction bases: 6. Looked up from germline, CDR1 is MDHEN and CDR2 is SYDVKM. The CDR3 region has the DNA TGTGCCAGCAGTATGGACAGGGGGCGGGTCACTGAAGCTTTCTTT. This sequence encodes CASSMDRGRVTEAFF.

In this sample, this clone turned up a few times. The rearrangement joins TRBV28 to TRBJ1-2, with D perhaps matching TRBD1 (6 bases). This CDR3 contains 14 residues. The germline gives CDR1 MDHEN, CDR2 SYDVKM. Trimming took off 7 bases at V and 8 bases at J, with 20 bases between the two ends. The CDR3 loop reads CASTWGGRADGYTF. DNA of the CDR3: TGTGCCAGCACTTGGGGGGGGCGGGCGGACGGCTACACCTTC.

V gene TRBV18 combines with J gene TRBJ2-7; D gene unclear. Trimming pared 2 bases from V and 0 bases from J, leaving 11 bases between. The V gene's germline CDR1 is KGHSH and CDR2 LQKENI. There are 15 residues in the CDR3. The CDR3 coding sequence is TGTGCCAGCTCACCAAGACACGGATTCTCCTACGAGCAGTACTTC. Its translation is CASSPRHGFSYEQYF.

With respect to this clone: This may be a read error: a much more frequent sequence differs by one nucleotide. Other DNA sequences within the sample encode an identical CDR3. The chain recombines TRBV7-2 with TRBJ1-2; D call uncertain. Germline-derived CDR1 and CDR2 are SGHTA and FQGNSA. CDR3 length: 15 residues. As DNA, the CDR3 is TGTGCCAGCAGCTTAGGGGCCCGGACTGAGAAGGACTACACTTTC. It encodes CASSLGARTEKDYTF.

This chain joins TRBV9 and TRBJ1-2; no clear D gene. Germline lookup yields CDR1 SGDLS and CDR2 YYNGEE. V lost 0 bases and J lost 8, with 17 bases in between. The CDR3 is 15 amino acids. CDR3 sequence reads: CASSVAEGSWQGYTF. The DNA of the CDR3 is TGTGCCAGCAGCGTAGCCGAAGGAAGCTGGCAGGGCTACACCTTC. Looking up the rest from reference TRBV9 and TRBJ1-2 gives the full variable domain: DSGVTQTPKHLITATGQRVTLRCSPRSGDLSVYWYQQSLDQGLQFLIQYYNGEERAKGNILERFSAQQFPDLHSELNLSSLELGDSALYFCASSVAEGSWQGYTFGSGTRLTVV.

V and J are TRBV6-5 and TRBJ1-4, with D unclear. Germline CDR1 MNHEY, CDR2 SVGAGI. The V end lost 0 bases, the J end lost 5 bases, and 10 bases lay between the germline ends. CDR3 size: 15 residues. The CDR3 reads CASSYSGSTNEKLFF. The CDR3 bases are TGTGCCAGCAGTTACTCGGGGAGTACGAATGAAAAACTGTTTTTT.